Following are 32 T cell receptor beta chains from one sample sequenced in a study of T cell repertoires in cytomegalovirus infection. Their cognate antigens are unknown. TCRdb independently ran MiXCR on the reads; one entry per CDR3 protein. Here the sample spans approximately 140,000 distinct CDR3 sequences, roughly 25% being singletons. Sequencing was performed on PBMCs, sequenced either directly or after in vitro stimulation (not recorded which). These receptors originate from a human donor in good health (CMV status not recorded). Some clones in this sample may be carry-over from other donors' samples.

The chain is built from TRBV27 and TRBJ1-2; D unclear. The CDR3 totals 18 residues. The V gene's germline CDR1 is MNHEY and CDR2 SMNVEV (reference sequence). Deletions cut 0 bases from V and 0 bases from J, with 17 bases between. DNA of the CDR3: TGTGCCAGCAGTTTATCGTTACCAGGACTTCTGGCTAACTATGGCTACACCTTC. This sequence encodes CASSLSLPGLLANYGYTF.

V gene TRBV19 combines with J gene TRBJ1-5; TRBD1 aligns across 10 bases. Trimming took 4 bases from V and 4 from J; bases not matched to a gene: 4. Germline V lookup: CDR1 LNHDA, CDR2 SQIVND (reference sequence). The CDR3 is made up of 15 amino acids. CDR3: CASSRDRGQNQPQHF. CDR3 nucleotides: TGTGCCAGTAGTAGAGACAGGGGGCAAAATCAGCCCCAGCATTTT.

This rearrangement joins TRBV7-6 to TRBJ2-5; D not certain. The CDR3 has 14 amino acids. Germline V gene sequence: CDR1 SGHVS, CDR2 FNYEAQ. V lost 5 bases to trimming and J lost 1 base, with 11 bases between them. For the CDR3, the DNA is TGTGCCAGCAGCCCTTCGATGATCCAAGAGACCCAGTACTTC. Translating it yields CASSPSMIQETQYF.

The table lists this clonotype with a few counts. The V call is TRBV19, the J call TRBJ2-7; 7 bases map to TRBD2. Germline CDR1 reads LNHDA; CDR2 reads SQIVND (reference sequence). The CDR3 is 13 amino acids. V was pared by 8 bases and J by 2 bases, with 6 bases of the junction left unmatched. The CDR3 region has the DNA TGTGCCAGTGGGAGGGGTCAGGCCTACGAGCAGTACTTC. Translation gives CASGRGQAYEQYF.

In its sample, this clonotype was seen a few times. This sequence joins TRBV6-2 or TRBV6-3 and TRBJ2-1; D gene uncertain. The CDR3 is 18 residues long. V shed 2 bases and J shed 8 bases, with 25 bases lying between them. CDR1 and CDR2 from the germline V gene are MNHEY and SVGEGT. CDR3 coding DNA: TGTGCCAGCAGTTACAGTATCGGTCGGCAAAGAAGTGGGGATGAGCAGTTCTTC. It translates to CASSYSIGRQRSGDEQFF.

The rearrangement links TRBV7-2 to TRBJ2-1; the match to TRBD1 covers 8 bases. Germline CDR1 and CDR2: SGHTA and FQGNSA. Trimming at V came to 6 bases and at J to 5 bases, leaving 18 bases not matched to a gene. This CDR3 spans 18 amino acids. The CDR3 here is CASSLRFIGRGRDNEQFF. CDR3 DNA sequence: TGTGCCAGCAGTTTAAGGTTCATCGGCAGGGGGCGCGACAATGAGCAGTTCTTC.

This clonotype was detected ten times or more. V usage is TRBV7-8 and J usage is TRBJ2-3, with TRBD1 matching 7 bases. The J segment lost 1 base and the V segment lost 5 bases, leaving 3 bases of the junction unmatched. CDR1 and CDR2 from the germline V gene are SGHVS and FQNEAQ. The CDR3 consists of 14 residues. This CDR3 reads CASSRDRGTDTQYF. In nucleotides, the CDR3 is TGTGCCAGCAGCCGAGACAGGGGCACAGATACGCAGTATTTT.

The rearrangement joins TRBV20-1 to TRBJ1-2; no definite D call. The CDR3 totals 13 residues. Germline loops: CDR1 DFQATT, CDR2 SNEGSKA (reference sequence). Trimming removed 0 bases from V and 8 bases from J, with 13 bases in between. The CDR3 protein is CSARDTGREGYTF. The DNA for the CDR3 is TGCAGTGCTAGAGATACGGGTCGGGAGGGCTACACCTTC.

This clonotype was detected many times. V is TRBV7-2 and J is TRBJ1-2, with 12 positions matching TRBD1. This CDR3 contains 15 residues. Germline values: CDR1 SGHTA, CDR2 FQGNSA. Trimming removed 3 bases from V and 7 bases from J; junction bases left unmatched: 6. The CDR3 region is CASSLGQGAIGGYTF. The CDR3 coding sequence is TGTGCCAGCAGCTTGGGACAGGGGGCGATAGGTGGCTACACCTTC.

The rearrangement links TRBV24-1 to TRBJ2-1; 7 bases map to TRBD1. V lost 2 bases and J lost 7; bases outside the gene matches: 10. Germline CDR1 and CDR2: KGHDR and SFDVKD. This CDR3 spans 16 amino acids. The CDR3 nucleotides read TGTGCCACCAGTGATTCGTCGACAGGGTATACGAATGAGCAGTTCTTC. The encoded protein is CATSDSSTGYTNEQFF.

The table lists this clonotype with a few counts. The J gene is TRBJ1-6, the V gene TRBV11-2; unclear D gene. V lost 1 base, J lost 7 bases, and 17 bases lay in between. Germline-derived CDR1 and CDR2 are SGHAT and FQNNGV. This CDR3 comprises 17 residues. CDR3: CASSLVGGRWRNSPLHF. The CDR3 DNA sequence: TGTGCCAGCAGCTTAGTAGGAGGGAGATGGAGGAATTCACCCCTCCACTTT.

The rearrangement uses TRBV6-1 and TRBJ2-7; 7 bases are a match to TRBD1. J lost 4 bases, V lost 5 bases, and 11 bases had no gene match. Germline values: CDR1 MNHNS, CDR2 SASEGT. The CDR3 has 15 residues. In nucleotides, the CDR3 is TGTGCCAGCAGTTATCCGGGACAGCCGCCTTACGAGCAGTACTTC. Protein product: CASSYPGQPPYEQYF.

The chain uses TRBV4-3 and TRBJ1-3; D is uncertain. Deletions cut 0 bases from V and 2 bases from J, with 11 bases between. The germline V gene encodes CDR1 LGHNA and CDR2 YSLEER. The CDR3 contains 16 residues. The CDR3 nucleotides read TGCGCCAGCAGCCAAGATCGGGCGGCGACTGGAAACACCATATATTTT. Its protein product is CASSQDRAATGNTIYF.

The table lists this clonotype with a few counts. This chain joins TRBV27 and TRBJ2-2; 7 bases are a match to TRBD1. In germline, CDR1 is MNHEY, CDR2 SMNVEV (reference sequence). Trimming removed 3 bases from V and 2 bases from J; junction bases left unmatched: 6. The CDR3 has 16 residues. CDR3 bases: TGTGCCAGCAGTTTTGGGACAGACCTTAACACCGGGGAGCTGTTTTTT. Translated: CASSFGTDLNTGELFF.

The chain couples TRBV19 to TRBJ2-2; D perhaps matches TRBD1 (6 bases). V was pared by 4 bases and J by 5 bases, with 14 bases between. The CDR3 is 15 amino acids. Germline lookup yields CDR1 LNHDA and CDR2 SQIVND (reference sequence). CDR3 nucleotides: TGTGCCAGTAGTACCGACAGGATTCGGACCGGGGAGCTGTTTTTT. Its translation is CASSTDRIRTGELFF.

The chain is built from TRBV5-4 and TRBJ2-1, with D maybe TRBD1 (6 bases). CDR1 and CDR2 (germline): SGHNT, YYREEE (reference sequence). The length of the CDR3 is 14 residues. V lost 5 bases and J 5 bases, leaving 14 bases between the germline ends. CDR3 in amino acids: CASRLDSDHNEQFF. As DNA, the CDR3 is TGTGCCAGCAGGCTGGACAGTGACCACAATGAGCAGTTCTTC.

The table lists this clonotype with a few counts. This chain connects TRBV28 to TRBJ2-7; D ambiguous. Germline CDR1 and CDR2: MDHEN and SYDVKM. The CDR3 sequence is 12 residues long. The ends were cut back, 5 bases at V and 0 bases at J, with 5 bases in the middle. The CDR3 nucleotides read TGTGCCAGCAGTATAATCTCCTACGAGCAGTACTTC. This translates into CASSIISYEQYF.

This clonotype was detected only a few times. The V gene is TRBV11-2, the J gene TRBJ2-7; possible D gene TRBD1, 6 bases. This CDR3 has 16 amino acids. Germline loops: CDR1 SGHAT, CDR2 FQNNGV. V was trimmed by 0 bases and J by 2 bases, leaving 14 bases between them. The CDR3 sequence is CASSLDGRGFTYEQYV. The CDR3 DNA sequence: TGTGCCAGCAGCTTAGATGGCAGGGGATTTACCTACGAGCAGTACGTC.

V and J are TRBV5-1 and TRBJ2-2, with D perhaps given as TRBD1 or TRBD2 (5 bases each). Germline CDR1 SGHRS, CDR2 YFSETQ. The CDR3 has 16 amino acids. Between the trimmed V and J ends, which lost 4 bases and 1 base, there was a span of 14 bases. The CDR3 nucleotides are TGCGCCAGCAGCAGCTCCGGGACCAGGAACACCGGGGAGCTGTTTTTT. This encodes CASSSSGTRNTGELFF.

This clonotype occurred a few times. The chain couples TRBV4-1 to TRBJ2-3; the match to TRBD1 covers 9 bases. Germline values: CDR1 MGHRA, CDR2 YSYEKL. The CDR3 contains 16 residues. V trimming: 3 bases; J trimming: 6 bases; junction bases outside the gene matches: 10. The CDR3 spells CASSQGNRGRIDTQYF. The DNA of the CDR3 is TGCGCCAGCAGCCAGGGAAACAGGGGGCGAATCGATACGCAGTATTTT.

Ten or more counts support this clonotype. This rearrangement joins TRBV7-2 to TRBJ1-5; 11 nucleotides agree with TRBD1. Germline CDR1 and CDR2: SGHTA and FQGNSA. With V trimmed by 5 bases and J by 6 bases, 3 bases remained unmatched. The CDR3 consists of 14 residues. The CDR3 is CASSTGTGGQPQHF. The CDR3 nucleotides read TGTGCCAGCAGCACCGGGACAGGGGGTCAGCCCCAGCATTTT. Full variable domain (rest looked up from reference TRBV7-2 and TRBJ1-5): GAGVSQSPSNKVTEKGKDVELRCDPISGHTALYWYRQSLGQGLEFLIYFQGNSAPDKSGLPSDRFSAERTGGSVSTLTIQRTQQEDSAVYLCASSTGTGGQPQHFGDGTRLSIL.

This clonotype has a count of ten or more. This chain connects TRBV25-1 to TRBJ2-1; 7 bases agree with TRBD2. Germline V lookup: CDR1 MGHDK, CDR2 SYGVNS. Trimming at V came to 2 bases and at J to 9 bases, leaving 10 bases not matched to a gene. The CDR3 spans 15 residues. CDR3 sequence (DNA): TGTGCCAGCAGTGAACGGGGGGTAACGGGGAGTGAGCAGTTCTTC. Translation gives CASSERGVTGSEQFF.

The chain uses TRBV6-5 and TRBJ2-4; D is possibly TRBD1 (5 bases). V dropped 0 bases and J dropped 3 bases, with 9 bases sitting between them. The CDR3 is 15 amino acids. Germline CDR1 MNHEY, CDR2 SVGAGI. Here the CDR3 DNA reads TGTGCCAGCAGTTACTCGGTTCAGGGCAAAAACATTCAGTACTTC. The encoded protein is CASSYSVQGKNIQYF.

This clonotype appeared many times. This chain joins TRBV19 and TRBJ1-5; possibly TRBD1 for D (6 bases). The germline V and J ends were trimmed by 1 base and 5 bases, with 15 bases remaining between them. The germline V gene has CDR1 LNHDA and CDR2 SQIVND (reference sequence). The CDR3 length is 16 residues. The CDR3 is CASSIVSGQGYQPQHF. CDR3 nucleotides: TGTGCCAGTAGTATAGTATCTGGGCAGGGGTATCAGCCCCAGCATTTT.

Only a few counts were recorded for this clonotype. This chain joins TRBV12-3 or TRBV12-4 and TRBJ2-3; D unresolved. The CDR3 sequence is 13 residues long. Trimming shortened V by 4 bases and J by 1 base, and 6 bases separated the two germline ends. The CDR3 sequence is CASSYLGTDTQYF. The CDR3 DNA sequence: TGTGCCAGCAGTTACTTGGGCACAGATACGCAGTATTTT.

The sample holds a few counts of this clonotype. This chain uses TRBV2 with TRBJ2-5, with 8 bases that match TRBD2. V was clipped by 1 base and J by 5 bases; unmatched bases: 6. This CDR3 spans 15 amino acids. Per the germline V gene, CDR1 is SNHLY and CDR2 is FYNNEI. CDR3 nucleotides: TGTGCCAGCAGTGAAGGGGTCGGGAGGGGGGAGACCCAGTACTTC. This gives the protein CASSEGVGRGETQYF.

This chain links TRBV12-3 or TRBV12-4 with TRBJ2-1; 10 nucleotides match TRBD2. This CDR3 is built from 15 residues. J gave up 3 bases and V 5 bases, and 4 bases lay outside the gene matches. CDR3 DNA: TGTGCCAGCAGTGAGACTAGCGGGTTCTACAATGAGCAGTTCTTC. This codes for CASSETSGFYNEQFF.

In this sample, this clonotype turned up a few times. The chain uses TRBV18 and TRBJ2-5, with a tentative D call TRBD2 (7 bases). The CDR3 spans 15 residues. Trimming stripped 3 bases from V and 2 bases from J, with 13 bases between. Germline V gene data show CDR1 as KGHSH and CDR2 as LQKENI. The CDR3 region has the DNA TGTGCCAGCTCACCGTTCGAGGGGGGGCAAGAGACCCAGTACTTC. Protein sequence: CASSPFEGGQETQYF.

This clonotype came up a few times. The gene calls are TRBV7-9 and TRBJ1-6; D might be TRBD1 (6 bases). This CDR3 comprises 14 residues. Germline V lookup: CDR1 SEHNR, CDR2 FQNEAQ (reference sequence). Trimming removed 5 bases from V and 9 bases from J, with 14 bases in between. CDR3 sequence reads: CASSPGAGGSPLHF. For the CDR3, the DNA is TGTGCCAGCAGCCCGGGGGCCGGGGGTTCACCCCTCCACTTT.

This clonotype turned up a few times. CDR3 sequence reads: CASSQDSMGMEAFF. CDR3 sequence (DNA): TGCGCCAGCAGCCAAGATTCTATGGGGATGGAAGCTTTCTTT. The gene calls are TRBV4-3 and TRBJ1-1; D call uncertain. From germline, CDR1 is LGHNA and CDR2 YSLEER. The CDR3 runs to 14 residues. Trimming removed 0 bases at V and 8 bases at J, with 13 bases between.

CDR3 residues: CASSLGTSLVV. CDR3 nucleotides: TGTGCCAGCAGCCTCGGGACTAGCCTCGTCGTC. J is TRBJ2-7 and V is TRBV7-6, with 9 bases aligning to TRBD2. Germline CDR1 reads SGHVS; CDR2 reads FNYEAQ. The CDR3 is made up of 11 amino acids.

V is TRBV15 and J is TRBJ1-6; unclear D gene. Germline lookup yields CDR1 LNHNV and CDR2 YYDKDF (reference sequence). This CDR3 is built from 14 residues. V was clipped by 7 bases and J by 7 bases, with 14 bases between them. CDR3 DNA sequence: TGTGCCACCAATCAGGATGTGGGGAATTCACCCCTCCACTTT. Translation gives CATNQDVGNSPLHF.